What follows is one T cell receptor (beta chain) and its context. Its cognate antigen is unknown. Regarding time point: blood 2 weeks post-SBRT. As for treatment: 15 Gy SBRT to primary tumor, nephrectomy 4 weeks later. Serial blood draws occurred at baseline and 2 and 4 weeks post-SBRT. The patient's renal cell carcinoma had clear cell pathology. These data are taken from a study of radiation and T cells in renal cell carcinoma. The overall study: Nephrectomy followed 15 Gy stereotactic body radiation by 4 weeks.

Study-wide results and limits: Without pretreatment biopsies, baseline tumor clonotype presence was undetermined.

The table came from immunoSEQ multiplex PCR; TCRdb's copy has only in-frame clones and leaves some out. The table lists more than 150,000 clones, approximately 90% of them singletons. CDR3 length: 14 residues. Between the trimmed V and J ends, which lost 4 bases and 2 bases, there was a span of 8 bases. CDR1 and CDR2 from the germline V gene are MNHNY and SVGAGI (reference sequence). Sequencing was performed on blood, taken from a patient whose treatment included radiotherapy and nephrectomy. The TCR sequence derives from a woman in her forties or fifties with renal cell carcinoma. This rearrangement joins TRBV6-6 to TRBJ2-2; D not certain. CDR3 nucleotides: TGTGCCAGCAGTTTTGACCTCAACACCGGGGAGCTGTTTTTT. Its protein is CASSFDLNTGELFF.